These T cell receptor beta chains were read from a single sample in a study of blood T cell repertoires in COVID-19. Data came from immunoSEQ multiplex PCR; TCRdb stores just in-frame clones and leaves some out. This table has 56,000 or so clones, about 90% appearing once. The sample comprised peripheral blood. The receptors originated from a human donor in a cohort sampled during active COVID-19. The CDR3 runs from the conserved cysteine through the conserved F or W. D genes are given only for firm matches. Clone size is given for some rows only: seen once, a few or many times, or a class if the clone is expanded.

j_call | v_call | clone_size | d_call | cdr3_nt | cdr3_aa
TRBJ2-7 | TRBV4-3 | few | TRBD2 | TGCGCCAGCAGCCAAGCTAGCGGTTACGAGCAGTACTTC | CASSQASGYEQYF
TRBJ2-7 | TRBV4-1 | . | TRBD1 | TGCGCCAGCAGCCAAGTGGGACAGGGCCCCTACGAGCAGTACTTC | CASSQVGQGPYEQYF
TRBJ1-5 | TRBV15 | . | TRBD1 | TGTGCCACCAGCAAGGACAGGGGAGGTGGGCCCCAGCATTTT | CATSKDRGGGPQHF
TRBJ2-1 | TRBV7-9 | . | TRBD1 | TGTGCCAGCAGCCACACGACAGGGGGGTACAATGAGCAGTTCTTC | CASSHTTGGYNEQFF
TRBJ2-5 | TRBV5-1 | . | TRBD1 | TGCGCCAGCAGCTTGGGGGGACAGAGCCAAGAGACCCAGTACTTC | CASSLGGQSQETQYF
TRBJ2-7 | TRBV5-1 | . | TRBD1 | TGCGCCAGCAGAGAGGACAGGGATGGCGAGCAGTACTTC | CASREDRDGEQYF
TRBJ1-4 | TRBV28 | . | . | TGTGCCAGCAGTTCCAACCGACACCTCGTTAATGAAAAACTGTTTTTT | CASSSNRHLVNEKLFF
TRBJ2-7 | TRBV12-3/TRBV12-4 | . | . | TGTGCCAGCAGTTCCGGGACTCCCTACGAGCAGTACTTC | CASSSGTPYEQYF
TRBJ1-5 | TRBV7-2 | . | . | TGTGCCAGCAGCTTAGCAGACAGTAGCAATCAGCCCCAGCATTTT | CASSLADSSNQPQHF
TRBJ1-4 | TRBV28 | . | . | TGTGCCAGCAGTCTTCAACAGGGCCCAACTAATGAAAAACTGTTTTTT | CASSLQQGPTNEKLFF
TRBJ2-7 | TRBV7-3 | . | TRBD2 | TGTGCCAGCAGCCCACGGGGGGACTCAACCTACGAGCAGTACTTC | CASSPRGDSTYEQYF
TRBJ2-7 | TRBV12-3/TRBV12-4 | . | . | TGTGCCAGCAGCAACCGGGACATTTCCCGACGGGTCTTC | CASSNRDISRRVF
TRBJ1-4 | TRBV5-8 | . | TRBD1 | TGTGCCAGCAGCTTGAGCGGGACAGGGGGACTCCTCTTCGAAAAACTGTTTTTT | CASSLSGTGGLLFEKLFF
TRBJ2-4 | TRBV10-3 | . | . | TGTGCCATCAGTGCGTCCGGGTCTAAGGCCAAAAACATTCAGTACTTC | CAISASGSKAKNIQYF
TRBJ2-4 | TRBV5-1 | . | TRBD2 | TGCGCCAGCAGCGGACGGACTAGCGGAGCCAAAAACATTCAGTACTTC | CASSGRTSGAKNIQYF
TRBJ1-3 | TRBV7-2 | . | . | TGTGCCAGCAGCTTAGGGAGTTACACCATATATTTT | CASSLGSYTIYF
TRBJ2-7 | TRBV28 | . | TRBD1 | TGTGCCAGCAGCCCCGGGACAGGGAGTCACGAGCAGTACTTC | CASSPGTGSHEQYF
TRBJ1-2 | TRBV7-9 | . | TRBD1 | TGTGCCAGCAGCCCGGGACAGAACTATGGCTACACCTTC | CASSPGQNYGYTF
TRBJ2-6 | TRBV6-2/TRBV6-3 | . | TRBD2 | TGTGCCAGCAGTTACTCGAAATCAGGGAGGGGCTTCTCTGGGGCCAACGTCCTGACTTTC | CASSYSKSGRGFSGANVLTF
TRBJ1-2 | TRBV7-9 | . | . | TGTGCCTCAACGACCGGGACAAACTATGGCTACACCTTC | CASTTGTNYGYTF
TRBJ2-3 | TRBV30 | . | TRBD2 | TGTGCCTGGAGTGTACTAGCGGGGGGGTTTCGGGGTCGTACGCAGTATTTT | CAWSVLAGGFRGRTQYF
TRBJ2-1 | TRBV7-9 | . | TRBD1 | TGTGCCAGCAGCTTAGGACAGGGGTTCTTCAATGAGCAGTTCTTC | CASSLGQGFFNEQFF
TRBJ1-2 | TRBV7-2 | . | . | TGTGCCAGCAGCTTAGATAGTGCAGGGATTAACTATGGCTACACCTTC | CASSLDSAGINYGYTF
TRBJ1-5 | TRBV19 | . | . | TGTGCCAGTAGTAGACGGGACATCCCCAAGTCGGACTATCAGCCCCAGCATTTT | CASSRRDIPKSDYQPQHF
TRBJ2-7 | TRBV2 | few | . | TGTGCCAGCAGTGAGGGGCAGGAGGAGCAGTACTTC | CASSEGQEEQYF
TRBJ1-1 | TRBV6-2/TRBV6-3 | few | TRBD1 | TGTGCCAGCAGCGGGACCGGGACAGCCCACACTGAAGCTTTCTTT | CASSGTGTAHTEAFF
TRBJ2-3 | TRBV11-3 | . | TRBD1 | TGTGCCAGCAGCTTGGACAGGGGTGTCACAGATACGCAGTATTTT | CASSLDRGVTDTQYF
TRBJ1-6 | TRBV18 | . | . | TGTGCCAGCTCACTCGACGGCGGGGGTAATTCACCCCTCCACTTT | CASSLDGGGNSPLHF
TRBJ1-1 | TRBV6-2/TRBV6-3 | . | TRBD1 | TGTGCCAGCAGTGACACAGGGGGCGGGAACACTGAAGCTTTCTTT | CASSDTGGGNTEAFF
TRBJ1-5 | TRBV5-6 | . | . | TGTGCCAGCAGCCGACAGATCGGAAATCAGCCCCAGCATTTT | CASSRQIGNQPQHF
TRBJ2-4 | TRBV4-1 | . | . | TGCGCCAGCAGCCAAGGACGTGCGGGGGCCCGTTTAGCCAAAAACATTCAGTACTTC | CASSQGRAGARLAKNIQYF
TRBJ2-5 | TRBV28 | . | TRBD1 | TGTGCCAGCAGCTCAAACAGGGGGCGGGAGACCCAGTACTTC | CASSSNRGRETQYF
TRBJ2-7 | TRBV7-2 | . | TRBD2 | TGTGCCAGCAGCCAGTGGGGAGGGGCGTACGAGCAGTACTTC | CASSQWGGAYEQYF
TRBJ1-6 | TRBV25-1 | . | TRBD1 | TGTGCCAGCAGTTCGGGACAGGGTGGCTCCTATAATTCACCCCTCCACTTT | CASSSGQGGSYNSPLHF
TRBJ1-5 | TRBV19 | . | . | TGTGCCAGTAGTATAGGGGGCAGCCGTTCTCAGCCCCAGCATTTT | CASSIGGSRSQPQHF
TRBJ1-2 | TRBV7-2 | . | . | TGTGCCAGCAGCTTAGCGTCAGGATATGGCTACACCTTC | CASSLASGYGYTF
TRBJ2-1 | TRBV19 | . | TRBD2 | TGTGCCAGTAGTCCAAGCGGGGGGGCCGGTCGGAACAATGAGCAGTTCTTC | CASSPSGGAGRNNEQFF
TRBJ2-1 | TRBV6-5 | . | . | TGTGCCAGCAGTTACTCAGGGAGCTCCTACAATGAGCAGTTCTTC | CASSYSGSSYNEQFF
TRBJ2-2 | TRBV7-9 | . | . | TGTGCCAGCAGCTTCGGGGGGCCCACCGGGGAGCTGTTTTTT | CASSFGGPTGELFF
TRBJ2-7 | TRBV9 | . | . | TGTGCCAGCAGCGTAGCAGGACAATCCTACGAGCAGTACTTC | CASSVAGQSYEQYF
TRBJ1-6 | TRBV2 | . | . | TGTGCCTCCTTCGGGGGAGCCGAGGGGACCTTCCACTTT | CASFGGAEGTFHF
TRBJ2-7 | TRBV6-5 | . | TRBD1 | TGTGCCAGCAGGGATACGACAGGGTGGGAGGAGCAGTACTTC | CASRDTTGWEEQYF
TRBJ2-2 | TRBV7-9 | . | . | TGTGCCAGCAGCTTAGGGTCTAGCACCGGGGAGCTGTTTTTT | CASSLGSSTGELFF
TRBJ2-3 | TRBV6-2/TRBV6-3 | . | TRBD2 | TGTGCCAGCAGCCCCAAACTAGCGGGGGGCACAGATACGCAGTATTTT | CASSPKLAGGTDTQYF
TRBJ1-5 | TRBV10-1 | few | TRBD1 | TGCGCCGCCGGGACAGGGGCTCAGCCCCAGCATTTT | CAAGTGAQPQHF
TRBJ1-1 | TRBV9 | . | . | TGTGCCAGCAGCGTAGACAGCCTTGACACTGAAGCTTTCTTT | CASSVDSLDTEAFF
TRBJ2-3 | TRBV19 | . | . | TGTGCCAGTAGTATAAGCCTAGTTAGCACAGATACGCAGTATTTT | CASSISLVSTDTQYF
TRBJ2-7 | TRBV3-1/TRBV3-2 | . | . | TGTGCCAGCAGCCAAGACAGGGGTTACGAGCAGTACTTC | CASSQDRGYEQYF
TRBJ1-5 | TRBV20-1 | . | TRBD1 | TGCAGTGCCAGTGACCACCAGGGGGATCGGCAGCCCCAGCATTTT | CSASDHQGDRQPQHF
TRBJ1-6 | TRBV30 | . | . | TGTGCCTGGAACTTCGAGGGGAGGAATTCACCCCTCCACTTT | CAWNFEGRNSPLHF
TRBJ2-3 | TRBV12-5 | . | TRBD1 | TGTGCTAGTGGTTTGGGAGACAGGGGTGCCACAGATACGCAGTATTTT | CASGLGDRGATDTQYF